Presented here are 32 T cell receptor beta chains from one specimen sequenced in a study of vaccination and CD4 T cells after COVID-19. Cultured CD4+ T-cell DNA underwent Oncomine TCR Beta short-read sequencing. From the PCR reads, TCRdb called clonotypes with MiXCR, one entry per CDR3 protein. This repertoire shows about 1,000 distinct CDR3 sequences, around 15% found once; its top ten account for 48%. No cognate antigen is known for these TCRs. Indicated treatment: roughly 11-day PBMC culture with coronavirus spike peptide pools or control peptides (ViraFEST assay). Before the COVID-19 pandemic (2011-2018), CD4+ T cells were obtained from the unexposed donor. Sequences were obtained from CD4+ T cells from blood, cultured in vitro. The origin of the receptors is a human donor in good health.

The chain combines TRBV5-1 with TRBJ2-5; D might be TRBD2 (7 bases). In germline, CDR1 is SGHRS, CDR2 YFSETQ. This CDR3 has 16 amino acids. Deletions cut 0 bases from V and 0 bases from J, with 12 bases between. The CDR3: CASSLVAGAYQETQYF. CDR3 DNA sequence: TGCGCCAGCAGCTTGGTCGCGGGGGCGTACCAAGAGACCCAGTACTTC. The whole variable domain, remainder taken from reference TRBV5-1 and TRBJ2-5, is KAGVTQTPRYLIKTRGQQVTLSCSPISGHRSVSWYQQTPGQGLQFLFEYFSETQRNKGNFPGRFSGRQFSNSRSEMNVSTLELGDSALYLCASSLVAGAYQETQYFGPGTRLLVL.

By share, this clonotype ranks as medium-sized (0.01 to 0.1%). The rearrangement joins TRBV2 to TRBJ1-2; D perhaps matches TRBD1 (5 bases). The germline CDR1 and CDR2 sequences are SNHLY and FYNNEI. The CDR3 has 16 amino acids. The V gene lost 6 bases and the J gene lost 1 base, with 18 bases spanning the gap. In DNA, the CDR3 is TGTGCCAGCAGGGCCCCCCACCCGGGGCATAACTATGGCTACACCTTC. It yields the protein CASRAPHPGHNYGYTF. Drawing the rest from reference TRBV2 and TRBJ1-2, the complete variable domain is EPEVTQTPSHQVTQMGQEVILRCVPISNHLYFYWYRQILGQKVEFLVSFYNNEISEKSEIFDDQFSVERPDGSNFTLKIRSTKLEDSAMYFCASRAPHPGHNYGYTFGSGTRLTVV.

A note on this clonotype: A read error may produce the germline difference seen at one junction end. The rearrangement links TRBV10-3 to TRBJ1-1; D gene uncertain. Germline CDR1 reads ENHRY; CDR2 reads SYGVKD. The CDR3 is 13 residues long. The CDR3 sequence: CAISEPRNTKAFF. As DNA, the CDR3 is TGTGCCATCAGTGAGCCCCGGAACACTAAAGCTTTCTTT.

This clonotype was counted only a few times. The rearrangement joins TRBV20-1 to TRBJ2-7; TRBD1 or TRBD2 may be the D gene (6 bases each). V was clipped by 6 bases and J by 6 bases, with 21 bases between them. The CDR3 contains 14 residues. The germline V gene has CDR1 DFQATT and CDR2 SNEGSKA (reference sequence). The CDR3 loop reads CSAQQGGGLGEQYF. For the CDR3, the DNA is TGCAGTGCCCAACAGGGAGGCGGCCTAGGCGAGCAGTACTTC.

This clonotype is medium-sized by share. The chain carries TRBV5-4 and TRBJ1-2; no clear D. Trimming pared 3 bases from V and 4 bases from J, leaving 4 bases between. This CDR3 contains 11 residues. Germline V CDR1 and CDR2: SGHNT, YYREEE (reference sequence). This CDR3 reads CASSSPYGYTF. The CDR3, as DNA: TGTGCCAGCAGCTCCCCCTATGGCTACACCTTC.

This clonotype rates as large. The chain couples TRBV6-1 to TRBJ2-3, with 7 positions matching TRBD2. V shed 8 bases, J shed 6 bases, and the junction held 20 bases outside the gene matches. From germline, CDR1 is MNHNS and CDR2 SASEGT. The CDR3 has 17 residues. The CDR3 DNA is TGTGCCAGCTCATTTTGGGGGAGCGGGGCTAATGCGGATACGCAGTATTTT. Translation: CASSFWGSGANADTQYF.

This clonotype is labeled as medium-sized. The chain joins TRBV20-1 to TRBJ2-7, with 10 bases identical to TRBD1. With 5 bases clipped from V and 4 bases from J, the junction kept 14 bases outside the gene matches. The CDR3 spans 16 residues. CDR1 is DFQATT, CDR2 SNEGSKA, per germline (reference sequence). The CDR3 sequence: CSAYPPLGGQGYEQYF. The CDR3 DNA follows: TGCAGTGCTTACCCCCCTCTGGGGGGACAGGGGTACGAGCAGTACTTC.

The chain combines TRBV7-9 with TRBJ2-7, with 8 bases matching TRBD1. The V gene end was trimmed by 5 bases and the J gene end by 1 base; junction bases not matched to a gene: 7. CDR1 and CDR2 from the germline V gene are SEHNR and FQNEAQ (reference sequence). CDR3 size: 15 residues. The chain's CDR3 is CASSRLGDRSYEQYF. DNA of the CDR3: TGTGCCAGCAGCCGCCTCGGGGACAGGTCCTACGAGCAGTACTTC. Variable domain in full (rest from reference TRBV7-9 and TRBJ2-7): DTGVSQNPRHKITKRGQNVTFRCDPISEHNRLYWYRQTLGQGPEFLTYFQNEAQLEKSRLLSDRFSAERPKGSFSTLEIQRTEQGDSAMYLCASSRLGDRSYEQYFGPGTRLTVT.

The CDR3 is CASSLRSRGNEQFF. The CDR3 nucleotides read TGCGCCAGCAGCCTCAGGTCCCGGGGCAATGAGCAGTTCTTC. The chain couples TRBV5-1 to TRBJ2-1, with D maybe TRBD2 (5 bases). Trimming removed 4 bases from V and 6 bases from J, with 14 bases in between. The CDR3 has 14 residues. Germline V gene data show CDR1 as SGHRS and CDR2 as YFSETQ.

The chain joins TRBV9 to TRBJ2-5; a possible D gene is TRBD1 (5 bases). Germline V gene sequence: CDR1 SGDLS, CDR2 YYNGEE. The CDR3 length is 15 residues. The germline V and J ends were trimmed by 0 bases and 2 bases, with 11 bases remaining between them. CDR3 sequence: CASSVVGRVQETQYF. The DNA of the CDR3 is TGTGCCAGCAGCGTAGTCGGCAGGGTACAAGAGACCCAGTACTTC. Based on the CDR3 plus reference TRBV9 and TRBJ2-5, the full variable domain is DSGVTQTPKHLITATGQRVTLRCSPRSGDLSVYWYQQSLDQGLQFLIQYYNGEERAKGNILERFSAQQFPDLHSELNLSSLELGDSALYFCASSVVGRVQETQYFGPGTRLLVL.

This clonotype counts as medium-sized (0.01 to 0.1%). The chain is built from TRBV6-1 and TRBJ2-3, with a possible D match to TRBD2 (5 bases). The CDR3 sequence is 16 residues long. V was shortened by 6 bases and J by 0 bases, with 16 bases between the two germline ends. Germline V gives CDR1 MNHNS, CDR2 SASEGT. CDR3 in amino acids: CASSPNGRASTDTQYF. The DNA of the CDR3 is TGTGCCAGCAGCCCCAATGGGCGGGCTAGCACAGATACGCAGTATTTT.

By share, this clonotype ranks as medium-sized. The rearrangement joins TRBV6-1 to TRBJ2-2; 8 nucleotides match TRBD1. The germline V gene encodes CDR1 MNHNS and CDR2 SASEGT. Germline trimming cut 8 bases from V and 1 base from J; bases unmatched to any gene: 3. The CDR3 sequence is 14 residues long. This CDR3 reads CASYDRGNTGELFF. The DNA of the CDR3 is TGTGCCAGCTATGACAGGGGGAACACCGGGGAGCTGTTTTTT.

As for this clonotype: This may be a read error, as it is one base from a much larger clone. The gene calls are TRBV7-2 and TRBJ2-7; 8 bases line up with TRBD1. This CDR3 spans 14 amino acids. Germline V gene sequence: CDR1 SGHTA, CDR2 FQGNSA. V gave up 6 bases and J gave up 0 bases; unmatched junction bases: 4. In DNA, the CDR3 is TGTGCCAGCAGTCCCGACAGGGGCTCCTACGAGCAGTACTTC. Its translation is CASSPDRGSYEQYF.

The V gene is TRBV5-1, the J gene TRBJ1-6; maybe TRBD1 (5 bases). The length of the CDR3 is 13 residues. Looked up from germline, CDR1 is SGHRS and CDR2 is YFSETQ. The V and J ends lost 0 bases and 9 bases respectively, with 7 bases between them. CDR3 sequence reads: CASSLGDLSPLHF. CDR3 in DNA: TGCGCCAGCAGCTTGGGGGACCTTTCACCCCTCCACTTT.

By frequency in the sample, this clonotype is large (0.1 to 1%). This chain links TRBV6-2 or TRBV6-3 with TRBJ1-2; TRBD1 matches 9 bases. Looked up from germline, CDR1 is MNHEY and CDR2 is SVGEGT. V lost 0 bases to trimming and J lost 8 bases; unmatched junction nucleotides: 4. The CDR3 is made up of 14 amino acids. The DNA for the CDR3 is TGTGCCAGCAGTTACTCCGGGACAGGGCCCGGCTACACCTTC. Translation gives CASSYSGTGPGYTF.

This clonotype is large within its sample. This chain's CDR3 is CATNAGGRQETQYF. CDR3 DNA sequence: TGTGCCACCAACGCGGGGGGTCGACAAGAGACCCAGTACTTC. This sequence joins TRBV15 and TRBJ2-5, with TRBD2 matching 8 bases. CDR1 is LNHNV, CDR2 YYDKDF, per germline (reference sequence). V shed 7 bases, J shed 2 bases, and the junction held 6 bases outside the gene matches. The CDR3 extends over 14 amino acids.

The chain has TRBV27 and TRBJ2-7; 11 bases are shared with TRBD2. Looked up from germline, CDR1 is MNHEY and CDR2 is SMNVEV (reference sequence). V lost 6 bases to trimming and J lost 0 bases; unmatched junction nucleotides: 4. CDR3 length: 15 amino acids. In DNA, the CDR3 is TGTGCCAGCAGCCCGGGGACTAGCGGCTCCTACGAGCAGTACTTC. It translates to CASSPGTSGSYEQYF.

In its sample, this clonotype is medium-sized. V is TRBV20-1 and J is TRBJ2-1; D tentatively fits TRBD1 or TRBD2 (5 bases each). The CDR3 runs to 15 residues. The V gene's germline CDR1 is DFQATT and CDR2 SNEGSKA (reference sequence). V lost 5 bases, J lost 0 bases, and 14 bases lay in between. CDR3 sequence (DNA): TGCAGTGCTTGGGGGTCACAGGTCTCCTACAATGAGCAGTTCTTC. Translating gives CSAWGSQVSYNEQFF.

The J gene is TRBJ2-1, the V gene TRBV7-3; TRBD1 aligns across 10 bases. Germline CDR1 reads SGHTA; CDR2 reads FQGTGA. This CDR3 spans 13 amino acids. J lost 9 bases, V lost 2 bases, and 1 base had no gene match. The CDR3 DNA is TGTGCCAGCAGCTTAGGGACAGGGGCTGAGCAGTTCTTC. Translating gives CASSLGTGAEQFF.

This clonotype qualifies as medium-sized. V usage is TRBV7-9 and J usage is TRBJ1-2; D gene ambiguous. Germline lookup yields CDR1 SEHNR and CDR2 FQNEAQ (reference sequence). The CDR3 consists of 14 residues. V gave up 1 base and J gave up 4 bases, with 10 bases separating them. The DNA for the CDR3 is TGTGCCAGCAGCTTAGAGAGCGGCCTCTATGGCTACACCTTC. It codes for CASSLESGLYGYTF.

This clonotype is labeled medium-sized. The rearrangement uses TRBV7-9 and TRBJ2-5; 7 nucleotides line up with TRBD1. V shed 5 bases and J 2 bases; nucleotides not matched to a gene: 14. The CDR3 length is 17 residues. Germline V gives CDR1 SEHNR, CDR2 FQNEAQ (reference sequence). The DNA of the CDR3 is TGTGCCAGCAGCAATGCCTTGGGACAGCCAGCACAAGAGACCCAGTACTTC. Encoded protein: CASSNALGQPAQETQYF.

As to this clonotype: Given a much more abundant clone one base away, this may be a read error. The V gene is TRBV27, the J gene TRBJ1-6; D is undetermined. The CDR3 is 12 amino acids. Germline loops: CDR1 MNHEY, CDR2 SMNVEV (reference sequence). The CDR3 protein is CASMVYNSSLHF. As DNA, the CDR3 is TGTGCCAGCATGGTCTATAATTCATCCCTCCACTTT.

In this sample, this clonotype is large. The chain uses TRBV20-1 and TRBJ1-2; D is unclear. CDR3 size: 13 residues. Germline V gene lookup returns CDR1 DFQATT and CDR2 SNEGSKA (reference sequence). V was trimmed by 0 bases and J by 0 bases, leaving 5 bases between them. CDR3 coding DNA: TGCAGTGCTAGAGATCAGACTAACTATGGCTACACCTTC. Translation gives CSARDQTNYGYTF.

The chain carries TRBV9 and TRBJ2-3; the D is unclear. The V end lost 0 bases, the J end lost 0 bases, and 8 bases lay between the germline ends. The CDR3 totals 15 residues. The germline CDR1 and CDR2 sequences are SGDLS and YYNGEE. The CDR3 loop is CASSVEPTSTDTQYF. DNA for the CDR3: TGTGCCAGCAGCGTAGAGCCGACTAGCACAGATACGCAGTATTTT.

This clonotype was seen more than once but under ten times. The chain joins TRBV28 to TRBJ1-2; D gene uncertain. The V and J ends lost 2 bases and 4 bases respectively, with 14 bases between them. The CDR3 consists of 15 residues. CDR1 and CDR2 from the germline V gene are MDHEN and SYDVKM. CDR3 region: CASSLRFRPVYGYTF. CDR3 nucleotide sequence: TGTGCCAGCAGTTTAAGGTTCCGACCAGTCTATGGCTACACCTTC.

The V and J genes are TRBV5-4 and TRBJ2-6; the D is unclear. The CDR3 contains 17 residues. Germline V gene sequence: CDR1 SGHNT, CDR2 YYREEE (reference sequence). V was pared by 0 bases and J by 0 bases, with 10 bases between. CDR3 coding DNA: TGTGCCAGCAGCTTGGGCTCGACGAACTCTGGGGCCAACGTCCTGACTTTC. This translates into CASSLGSTNSGANVLTF.

The chain employs TRBV30 and TRBJ1-6; the D is unclear. This CDR3 contains 16 residues. Trimming removed 3 bases at V and 0 bases at J, with 12 bases between. Germline CDR1 reads GTSNPN; CDR2 reads SVGIG (reference sequence). CDR3 residues: CAWSTLSSSYNSPLHF. The CDR3 DNA sequence: TGTGCCTGGAGCACCCTATCGAGCTCCTATAATTCACCCCTCCACTTT.

To note about this clonotype: Its ends do not fully match the called genes, so a read error is possible. The chain joins TRBV9 to TRBJ2-2; 8 bases are a match to TRBD1. This CDR3 contains 16 residues. CDR1 and CDR2 from the germline V gene are SGDLS and YYNGEE. The CDR3 protein is CVSSVVRGQNTGELFF. The CDR3 region has the DNA TGTGTCAGCAGCGTAGTCAGGGGGCAGAACACCGGGGAGCTGTTTTTT.

This clonotype is medium-sized. The V call is TRBV25-1, the J call TRBJ2-1, with 10 bases lining up with TRBD1. Looked up from germline, CDR1 is MGHDK and CDR2 is SYGVNS. The CDR3 consists of 17 residues. V trimming: 4 bases; J trimming: 0 bases; junction bases outside the gene matches: 6. CDR3 bases: TGTGCCAGCAGTGGTGCCGGGACAGGGGACTCCTACAATGAGCAGTTCTTC. Amino acids: CASSGAGTGDSYNEQFF.

The chain is built from TRBV5-6 and TRBJ1-1; no clear D. Germline loops: CDR1 SGHDT, CDR2 YYEEEE. This CDR3 comprises 14 residues. The V end was cut by 2 bases, the J end by 3 bases, with 11 bases between. The CDR3 loop reads CASSLDRGYTEAFF. In DNA, the CDR3 is TGTGCCAGCAGCTTAGATAGAGGGTACACTGAAGCTTTCTTT.

This clonotype rates as medium-sized. V and J are TRBV28 and TRBJ1-2, with D unclear. Germline V lookup: CDR1 MDHEN, CDR2 SYDVKM. Deletions cut 3 bases from V and 1 base from J, with 9 bases between. This CDR3 is 14 amino acids long. This chain's CDR3 is CASSFSLINYGYTF. In DNA, the CDR3 is TGTGCCAGCAGTTTCTCCCTCATTAACTATGGCTACACCTTC.

In its sample, this clonotype is large. This chain links TRBV15 with TRBJ2-7, with 10 bases aligning to TRBD2. There are 18 residues in the CDR3. Germline CDR1 LNHNV, CDR2 YYDKDF (reference sequence). V gave up 4 bases and J gave up 0 bases; unmatched junction bases: 12. The CDR3 coding sequence is TGTGCCACCAGCACACTACCGGGACTAGCGATCAACTCCTACGAGCAGTACTTC. Encoded protein: CATSTLPGLAINSYEQYF.